This is a list of T cell receptor beta chains from one sample in a study of technical replicates of blood from a few donors. The method was immunoSEQ multiplex PCR; TCRdb's version includes in-frame clones alone and lacks a portion of them. The sample lists some 57,000 clones, around 97% occurring once. Source material: T cells isolated from PBMCs. These receptors came from a human donor in good health. The CDR3 runs from the conserved cysteine through the conserved F or W. Clone size is stated in some rows and not others, as once, few, many or a class when expanded.

TRBJ2-1,-,TRBV5-1,CASSLVGGSSYNEQFF
TRBJ2-7,-,TRBV9,CASSARPSGPEQYF
TRBJ2-3,-,TRBV6-4,CASSGTGGTDTQYF
TRBJ1-1,-,TRBV6-6,CASSYPNTEAFF
TRBJ2-1,-,TRBV21-1,CASSKVGTGLAYGFLGEQFF
TRBJ2-2,once,TRBV2,CASWGGQGNTGELFF
TRBJ2-7,-,TRBV2,CASSAEEGSYEQYF
TRBJ2-5,-,TRBV7-7,CASSLSLDAYGTQYF
TRBJ1-2,-,TRBV19,CASISIMKEAGGRGYTF
TRBJ2-7,-,TRBV5-8,CASSLVGSRGYEQYF
TRBJ2-7,-,TRBV10-2,CASSTGVYEQYF
TRBJ1-6,-,TRBV30,CAWSVGWTGNSALHF
TRBJ2-7,-,TRBV7-8,CASSLTSGRGPPSYEQYF
TRBJ2-7,-,TRBV2,CASSEAIPGQEREQYF
TRBJ1-2,-,TRBV14,CASSPTARGYGYTF
TRBJ1-5,-,TRBV15,CATTARGGEGNQPQHF
TRBJ2-7,-,TRBV10-3,CAIGQAGTYEQYF
TRBJ2-7,-,TRBV28,CASRFRDGGTYEQYF
TRBJ2-3,-,TRBV7-9,CASSFGQPGLPPSTDTQYF
TRBJ1-1,-,TRBV6-5,CASSHRGRNTEAFF
TRBJ2-5,-,TRBV18,CASSPPSIRETQYF
TRBJ2-2,once,TRBV27,CASRGNGELFF
TRBJ1-2,-,TRBV15,CATSTPRGYGYTF
TRBJ2-3,-,TRBV18,CASSPQSPRDTQYF
TRBJ2-7,-,TRBV27,CASSLMNRGLYEQYF
TRBJ2-1,-,TRBV10-3,CATRRGGQGDEQFF
TRBJ2-4,-,TRBV11-2,CASSLSGGGNIQYF
TRBJ2-2,-,TRBV4-1,CASSQHRGLTGELFF
TRBJ2-3,-,TRBV7-6,CASSPSGTGIPDTQYF
TRBJ2-5,-,TRBV2,CASTGGTALETQYF
TRBJ2-1,-,TRBV29-1,CSVEEDRSTPLISYNEQFF
TRBJ1-2,-,TRBV6-5,CASRAGTNYGYTF
TRBJ1-6,-,TRBV6-1,CASSKWGREHSPLHF
TRBJ2-7,-,TRBV10-1,CATRGRGIPYEQYF
TRBJ2-7,-,TRBV6-1,CASLSGQGLWEQYF
TRBJ2-3,-,TRBV6-5,CASSLDRAQYF
TRBJ2-3,-,TRBV5-1,CASSLGQGYYF
TRBJ2-2,-,TRBV2,CASSEGQGPTGELFF